The rows below give T cell receptor beta chains drawn from one sample of a study of Ad26.COV2.S vaccination and SARS-CoV-2 variants. The protocol was immunoSEQ multiplex PCR, while the TCRdb copy is restricted to in-frame clones and leaves out a portion. The sample lists approximately 150,000 clones, 86% occurring once. Specimen: peripheral blood, collected after recovery from COVID-19. The receptor set was obtained from a human donor who had recovered from COVID-19. Both conserved end residues are part of each CDR3. The D gene is left open where the match is weak. Size values are once, few and many counts, or a class for expanded clones, and some rows have none.

J gene | CDR3 length | clone size | D gene | V gene | CDR3 protein | CDR3 DNA
TRBJ1-6 | 14 | once | . | TRBV6-6 | CASSYLDRGSPLHF | TGTGCCAGCAGTTATCTGGACAGAGGCTCACCCCTCCACTTT
TRBJ1-1 | 16 | . | . | TRBV5-6 | CASSPAGRVSNTEAFF | TGTGCCAGCAGCCCCGCGGGGAGAGTTTCGAACACTGAAGCTTTCTTT
TRBJ1-3 | 13 | few | . | TRBV7-2 | CASSSESGNTIYF | TGTGCCAGCAGCTCAGAGTCTGGAAACACCATATATTTT
TRBJ1-1 | 12 | few | . | TRBV5-4 | CASSLVGTEAFF | TGTGCCAGCAGCTTGGTCGGGACTGAAGCTTTCTTT
TRBJ1-2 | 15 | few | . | TRBV2 | CASSERQVGTYGYTF | TGTGCCAGCAGTGAACGCCAGGTGGGAACCTATGGCTACACCTTC
TRBJ1-2 | 14 | once | . | TRBV28 | CASSSGQGYYGYTF | TGTGCCAGCAGTTCAGGTCAGGGATACTATGGCTACACCTTC
TRBJ1-6 | 16 | . | . | TRBV4-3 | CASSQDQQAENSPLHF | TGCGCCAGCAGCCAAGACCAGCAGGCTGAGAATTCACCCCTCCACTTT
TRBJ2-7 | 15 | once | . | TRBV4-1 | CASSETDLSSYEQYF | TGCGCCAGCAGCGAGACAGATCTTAGCTCCTACGAGCAGTACTTC
TRBJ1-6 | 16 | once | . | TRBV4-3 | CASSQVRQARNSPLHF | TGCGCCAGCAGCCAAGTCCGACAGGCGCGGAATTCACCCCTCCACTTT
TRBJ2-1 | 14 | . | TRBD1 | TRBV28 | CASLTGEGNNEQFF | TGTGCCAGCCTCACAGGGGAAGGGAACAATGAGCAGTTCTTC
TRBJ2-3 | 16 | . | TRBD2 | TRBV5-1 | CASSGGDGRSTDTQYF | TGCGCCAGCAGCGGGGGGGACGGGAGGAGCACAGATACGCAGTATTTT
TRBJ2-7 | 16 | . | . | TRBV11-2 | CASSPIKRTGIYEQYF | TGTGCCAGCAGCCCGATAAAGAGAACAGGAATATACGAGCAGTACTTC
TRBJ2-3 | 18 | few | TRBD2 | TRBV5-4 | CASSLRGTSGGSTDTQYF | TGTGCCAGCAGCTTACGCGGGACTAGCGGGGGGAGCACAGATACGCAGTATTTT
TRBJ2-7 | 16 | once | . | TRBV6-5 | CASSYSGGGSKYEQYF | TGTGCCAGCAGTTACTCTGGCGGAGGCTCGAAATACGAGCAGTACTTC
TRBJ1-1 | 17 | . | . | TRBV30 | CAWSLGAANPWGPEAFF | TGTGCCTGGAGTCTCGGGGCAGCGAACCCCTGGGGACCTGAAGCTTTCTTT
TRBJ1-5 | 15 | . | TRBD1 | TRBV28 | CASSLIGQAVGPQHF | TGTGCCAGCAGTCTTATCGGACAGGCGGTGGGGCCCCAGCATTTT
TRBJ1-6 | 17 | . | . | TRBV6-2/TRBV6-3 | CASSYSGVGSYNSPLHF | TGTGCCAGCAGTTACTCGGGGGTTGGCTCCTATAATTCACCCCTCCACTTT
TRBJ1-1 | 14 | few | . | TRBV11-3 | CASSLGGLGTEAFF | TGTGCCAGCAGCTTGGGGGGGCTTGGCACTGAAGCTTTCTTT
TRBJ1-1 | 13 | . | . | TRBV5-4 | CASSIWENTEAFF | TGTGCCAGCAGCATCTGGGAGAACACTGAAGCTTTCTTT
TRBJ1-3 | 16 | . | . | TRBV6-2/TRBV6-3 | CASSYAGLPSGNTIYF | TGTGCCAGCAGTTACGCGGGACTGCCCTCTGGAAACACCATATATTTT
TRBJ1-1 | 14 | . | TRBD1 | TRBV7-9 | CASSKQGWGAEAFF | TGTGCCAGCAGCAAACAGGGGTGGGGGGCTGAAGCTTTCTTT
TRBJ1-3 | 14 | . | . | TRBV29-1 | CSADHRNSGNTIYF | TGCAGCGCTGACCATCGGAACTCTGGAAACACCATATATTTT
TRBJ1-5 | 12 | . | . | TRBV10-3 | CAISEHLQPQHF | TGTGCCATCAGTGAGCACCTTCAGCCCCAGCATTTT
TRBJ2-1 | 13 | . | . | TRBV2 | CASSEVIFNEQFF | TGTGCCAGCAGTGAAGTAATCTTCAATGAGCAGTTCTTC
TRBJ2-5 | 14 | . | . | TRBV2 | CASNPSPSKETQYF | TGTGCCAGCAATCCATCGCCTTCAAAAGAGACCCAGTACTTC
TRBJ2-7 | 15 | . | TRBD2 | TRBV6-4 | CASSPVSGGGYEQYF | TGTGCCAGCAGTCCAGTTAGCGGGGGGGGATACGAGCAGTACTTC
TRBJ1-2 | 13 | once | . | TRBV6-2/TRBV6-3 | CASSWDKNYGYTF | TGTGCCAGCAGTTGGGATAAAAACTATGGCTACACCTTC